The present T cell receptor beta chain was sequenced within a study of lymphopenia after photon versus proton radiotherapy. Points from the study as a whole: Only patients who died were analyzed for survival; proton advantage is unproven. Post-nadir diversity loss with photons came from oligoclonal expansion, particularly CD8+ Temra cells. Relative stability marked proton patients; photon patients lost diversity and naive cells.

Generated by immunoSEQ multiplex PCR, the TCRdb table keeps only in-frame clones and is missing some. This sample yields tens of thousands of clones, of which approximately 91% are seen a single time; roughly 2.7% belongs to the top ten. Deletions cut 8 bases from V and 7 bases from J, with 11 bases between. The V gene's germline CDR1 is SGHTA and CDR2 FQGNSA. The CDR3 spans 12 residues. This clone was detected once. Its specificity is not known. This sequence was found in an older woman with pancreatic cancer. This specimen consisted of peripheral blood, obtained from a patient treated with photon-based radiotherapy. This chain uses TRBV7-2 with TRBJ2-2; no firm D call. CDR3 nucleotides: TGTGCCAGCTCGGTTAACGGCGGGGAGCTGTTTTTT. Its translation is CASSVNGGELFF.